This record concerns one T cell receptor (beta chain) sequence. Its antigen remains unidentified. This record comes from a study of T cells in localized non-small cell lung cancer. Whole-study findings and limits: Only one tumor region was sequenced, so heterogeneity remains possible. The greatest T cell clonality was found in uninvolved adjacent lung (higher than in tumor). Longer overall survival was seen with higher T cell density measured in blood.

With 0 bases removed from V and 14 bases from J, the gap between germline ends came to 17 bases. CDR3 length equals 14 residues. Germline CDR1 and CDR2: SGHAT and FQNNGV. The table came from immunoSEQ multiplex PCR; TCRdb's copy has only in-frame clones and leaves some out. The sample includes around 26,000 clones, approximately 90% of them seen just once. The chain combines TRBV11-2 with TRBJ2-1; tentatively, D is TRBD2 (6 bases). Sample: peripheral blood, taken before any cancer treatment. This TCR was sampled from a female donor of 60 years or more with stage II squamous cell lung carcinoma. CDR3 region: CASSLEVATRGKFF. The CDR3 DNA is TGTGCCAGCAGCTTAGAAGTGGCGACTAGAGGGAAGTTCTTC.